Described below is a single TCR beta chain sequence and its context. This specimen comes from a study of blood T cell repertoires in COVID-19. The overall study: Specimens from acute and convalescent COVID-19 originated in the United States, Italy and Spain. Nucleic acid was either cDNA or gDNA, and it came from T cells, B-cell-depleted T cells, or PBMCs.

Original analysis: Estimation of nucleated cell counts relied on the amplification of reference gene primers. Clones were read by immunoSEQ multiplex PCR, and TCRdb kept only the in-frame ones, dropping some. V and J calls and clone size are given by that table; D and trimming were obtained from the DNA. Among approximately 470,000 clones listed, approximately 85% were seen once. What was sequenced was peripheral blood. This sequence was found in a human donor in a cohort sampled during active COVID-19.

CDR3 residues: CASSVGRRRHSPLHF. The CDR3 DNA follows: TGTGCCAGCAGCGTAGGCAGGCGCAGACATTCACCCCTCCACTTT. This chain joins TRBV9 and TRBJ1-6; D not certain. Per germline, CDR1 SGDLS and CDR2 YYNGEE. This CDR3 comprises 15 residues. Between the trimmed V and J ends, which lost 0 bases and 8 bases, there was a span of 12 bases.